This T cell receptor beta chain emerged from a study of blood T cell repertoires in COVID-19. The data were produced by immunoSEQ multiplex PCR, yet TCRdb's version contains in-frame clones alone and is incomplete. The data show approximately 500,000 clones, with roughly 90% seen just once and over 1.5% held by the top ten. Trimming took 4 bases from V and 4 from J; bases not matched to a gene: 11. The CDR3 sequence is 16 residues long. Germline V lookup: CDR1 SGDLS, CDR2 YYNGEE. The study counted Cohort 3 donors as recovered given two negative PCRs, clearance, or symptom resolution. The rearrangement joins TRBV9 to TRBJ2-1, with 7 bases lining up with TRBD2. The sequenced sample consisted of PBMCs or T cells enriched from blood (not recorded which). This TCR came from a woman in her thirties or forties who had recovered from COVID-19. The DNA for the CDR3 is TGTGCCAGCAGCATGTGGGAGGGAGAGATGTACAATGAGCAGTTCTTC. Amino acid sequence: CASSMWEGEMYNEQFF.